This T cell receptor (beta chain) stems from a study of T cell responses to AZD1222 COVID-19 vaccine. This clone was seen a handful of times. The target antigen is unknown. Here immunoSEQ multiplex PCR was the method, and the copy in TCRdb shows in-frame clones only, minus some. The sample lists under 150,000 clones, 75% to 90% occurring once. Pooling covered second doses at about 4 or about 12 weeks. This CDR3 region has 15 residues. The V end was cut by 5 bases, the J end by 4 bases, with 18 bases between. The germline V gene has CDR1 MNHEY and CDR2 SVGAGI. Points from the study as a whole: Spike-specific TCR depth and breadth grew after two AZD1222 doses.

The TCR comes from an adult who received the AZD1222 COVID-19 vaccine. Sequencing was performed on peripheral blood, taken 28 days after the second AZD1222 dose. The rearrangement uses TRBV6-5 and TRBJ2-7; D is uncertain. The CDR3 loop reads CASSHQPTMIYEQYF. In DNA form, the CDR3 reads TGTGCCAGCAGTCACCAACCGACAATGATTTACGAGCAGTACTTC.